This T cell receptor beta chain was documented in a study of beta chain features in type 1 diabetes. Study-wide context: Across every sample, about 110 million sorted cells were examined in total.

The ends were cut back, 5 bases at V and 0 bases at J, with 18 bases in the middle. Germline CDR1 is SEHNR and CDR2 is FQNEAQ (reference sequence). This CDR3 contains 17 residues. As every portion of the isolated RNA was reverse transcribed, the sequencing read expressed TCRB transcripts. TCRdb's copy holds only in-frame clones and misses some; the assay was immunoSEQ multiplex PCR. Of almost 350,000 clones detected, roughly 8% appear once; the ten largest clones hold 0.44%. To note about this clone: Its antigen remains unknown.

Study-wide results and caveats: When VDJ junctions were examined, type 1 diabetes patients showed fewer insertions and more deletions. Type 1 diabetes patients had moderately but significantly shorter TCRB CDR3s in all four CD4+ subsets.

The chain carries TRBV7-9 and TRBJ2-3; a possible D gene is TRBD2 (6 bases). This TCR derives from a woman aged 18-29 years in good health. The sample was central memory CD4+ T cells from blood. The CDR3 reads CASSPTPRGESTDTQYF. The CDR3 nucleotides are TGTGCCAGCAGCCCCACCCCTCGCGGGGAGAGCACAGATACGCAGTATTTT.